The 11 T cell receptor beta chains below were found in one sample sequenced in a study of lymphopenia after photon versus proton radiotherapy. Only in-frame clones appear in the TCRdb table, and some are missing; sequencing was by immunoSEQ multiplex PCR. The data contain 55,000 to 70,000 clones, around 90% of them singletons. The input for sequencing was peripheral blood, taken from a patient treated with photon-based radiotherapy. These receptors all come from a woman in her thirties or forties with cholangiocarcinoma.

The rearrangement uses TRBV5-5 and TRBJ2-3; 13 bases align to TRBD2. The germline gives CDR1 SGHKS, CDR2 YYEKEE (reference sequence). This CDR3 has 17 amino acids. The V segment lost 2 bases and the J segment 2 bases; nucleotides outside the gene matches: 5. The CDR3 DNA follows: TGTGCCAGCAGCTTCTTCGGACTAGCGGGGGTCACAGATACGCAGTATTTT. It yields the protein CASSFFGLAGVTDTQYF.

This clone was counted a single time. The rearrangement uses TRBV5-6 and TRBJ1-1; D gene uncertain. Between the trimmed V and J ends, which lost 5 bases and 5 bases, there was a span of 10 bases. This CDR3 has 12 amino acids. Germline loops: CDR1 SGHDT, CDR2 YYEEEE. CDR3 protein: CASSRLLTEAFF. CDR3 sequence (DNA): TGTGCCAGCAGTCGATTATTGACTGAAGCTTTCTTT. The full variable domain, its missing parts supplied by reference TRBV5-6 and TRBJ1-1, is DAGVTQSPTHLIKTRGQQVTLRCSPKSGHDTVSWYQQALGQGPQFIFQYYEEEERQRGNFPDRFSGHQFPNYSSELNVNALLLGDSALYLCASSRLLTEAFFGQGTRLTVV.

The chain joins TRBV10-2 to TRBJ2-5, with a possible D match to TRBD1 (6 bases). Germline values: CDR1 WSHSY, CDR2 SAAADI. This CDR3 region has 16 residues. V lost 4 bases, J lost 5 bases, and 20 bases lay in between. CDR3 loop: CASSGLLSGVRETQYF. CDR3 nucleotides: TGCGCCAGCAGTGGGCTCCTTTCAGGGGTTCGGGAGACCCAGTACTTC.

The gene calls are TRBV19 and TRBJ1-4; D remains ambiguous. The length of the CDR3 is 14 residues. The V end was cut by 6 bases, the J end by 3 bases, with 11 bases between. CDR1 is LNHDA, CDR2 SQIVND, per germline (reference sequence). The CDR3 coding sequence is TGTGCCAGTAGCCACTTCAAGGCTAATGAAAAACTGTTTTTT. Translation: CASSHFKANEKLFF.

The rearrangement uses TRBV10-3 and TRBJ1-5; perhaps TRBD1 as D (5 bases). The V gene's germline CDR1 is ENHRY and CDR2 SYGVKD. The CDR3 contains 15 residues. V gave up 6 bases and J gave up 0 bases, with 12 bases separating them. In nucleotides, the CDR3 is TGTGCCATCAGGAGGGCGGGGGATAGCAATCAGCCCCAGCATTTT. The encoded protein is CAIRRAGDSNQPQHF.

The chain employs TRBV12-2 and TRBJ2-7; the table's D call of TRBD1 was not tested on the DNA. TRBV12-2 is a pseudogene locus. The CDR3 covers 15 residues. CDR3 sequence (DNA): TGTGCAAGTCGTCCTAAGACAGAGAGCTCCTACGAGCAGTACTTC. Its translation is CASRPKTESSYEQYF.

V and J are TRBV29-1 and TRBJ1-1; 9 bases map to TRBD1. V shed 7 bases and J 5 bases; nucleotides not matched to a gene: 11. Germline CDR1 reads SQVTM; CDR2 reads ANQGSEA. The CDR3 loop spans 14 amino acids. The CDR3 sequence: CSARKTGGETEAFF. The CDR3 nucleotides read TGCAGCGCCCGAAAGACAGGGGGAGAAACTGAAGCTTTCTTT.

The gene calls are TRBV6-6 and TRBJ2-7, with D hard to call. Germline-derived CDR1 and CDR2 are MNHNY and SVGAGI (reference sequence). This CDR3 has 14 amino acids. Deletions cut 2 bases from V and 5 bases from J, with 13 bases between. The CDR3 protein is CASSYGLEVHEQYF. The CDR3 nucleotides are TGTGCCAGCAGTTACGGGCTAGAAGTCCACGAGCAGTACTTC.

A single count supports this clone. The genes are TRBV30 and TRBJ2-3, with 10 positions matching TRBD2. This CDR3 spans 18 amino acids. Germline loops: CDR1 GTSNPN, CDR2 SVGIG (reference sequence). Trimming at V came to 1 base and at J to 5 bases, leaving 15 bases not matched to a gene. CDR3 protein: CAWSDPLKRGGLEDTQYF. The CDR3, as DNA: TGTGCCTGGAGTGACCCCCTGAAGCGGGGGGGTCTTGAAGATACGCAGTATTTT.

Written as DNA, the CDR3 is TGCGCCAGCAGCTTGGGGGAGACTGGGGAAGCTTTCTTT. This encodes CASSLGETGEAFF. The chain recombines TRBV5-1 with TRBJ1-1, with D unclear. The CDR3 is 13 residues long. V gave up 0 bases and J gave up 8 bases, with 11 bases separating them. Germline V gives CDR1 SGHRS, CDR2 YFSETQ.

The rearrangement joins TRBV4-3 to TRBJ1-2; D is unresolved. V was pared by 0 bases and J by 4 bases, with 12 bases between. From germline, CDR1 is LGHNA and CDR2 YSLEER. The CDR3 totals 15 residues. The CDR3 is CASSQDQTSLYGYTF. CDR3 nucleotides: TGCGCCAGCAGCCAAGATCAGACAAGCCTCTATGGCTACACCTTC.